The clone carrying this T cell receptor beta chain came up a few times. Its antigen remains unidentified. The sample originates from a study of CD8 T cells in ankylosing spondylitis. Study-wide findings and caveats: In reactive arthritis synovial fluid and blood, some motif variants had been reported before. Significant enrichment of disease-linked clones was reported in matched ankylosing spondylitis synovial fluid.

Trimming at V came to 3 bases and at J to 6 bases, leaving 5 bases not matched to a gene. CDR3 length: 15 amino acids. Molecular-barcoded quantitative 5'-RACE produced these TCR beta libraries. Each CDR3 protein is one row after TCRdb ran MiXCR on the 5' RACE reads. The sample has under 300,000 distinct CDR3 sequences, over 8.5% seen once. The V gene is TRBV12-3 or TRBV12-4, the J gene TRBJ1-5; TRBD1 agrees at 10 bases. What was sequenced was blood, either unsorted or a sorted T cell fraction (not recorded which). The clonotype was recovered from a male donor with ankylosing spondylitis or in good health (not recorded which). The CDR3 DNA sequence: TGTGCCAGCAGTTTGGGACAGGGGCCCCCTCAGCCCCAGCATTTT. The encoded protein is CASSLGQGPPQPQHF.